These 14 T cell receptor beta chains were sequenced from one sample in a study of cytomegalovirus exposure and HLA in healthy donors. 60 Vbeta and 13 Jbeta primers were used in PCR. The protocol was immunoSEQ multiplex PCR, while the TCRdb copy is restricted to in-frame clones and leaves out a portion. The sample consists of under 300,000 clones, 80% to 85% of them appearing once. Material for sequencing was PBMCs. Receptors were obtained from an older woman in good health and CMV-seropositive.

The CDR3 reads CASSVLAANTGELFF. The CDR3 DNA reads as TGTGCCAGCAGCGTTCTAGCAGCAAACACCGGGGAGCTGTTTTTT. The chain uses TRBV9 and TRBJ2-2; the D gene is possibly TRBD2 (5 bases). The CDR3 totals 15 residues. The ends were cut back, 2 bases at V and 2 bases at J, with 10 bases in the middle. Germline V CDR1 and CDR2: SGDLS, YYNGEE.

The chain recombines TRBV28 with TRBJ1-5; the match to TRBD1 covers 8 bases. Germline trimming cut 4 bases from V and 9 bases from J; bases unmatched to any gene: 26. CDR1 and CDR2 from the germline V gene are MDHEN and SYDVKM. This CDR3 has 20 residues. CDR3 nucleotides: TGTGCCAGCAGTTCATCTACTTTCAGGGGGCCGGGCTCTTTCGTCCGGCCCCAGCATTTT. Protein product: CASSSSTFRGPGSFVRPQHF.

The chain employs TRBV19 and TRBJ1-3, with a possible D match to TRBD1 (5 bases). Deletions cut 11 bases from V and 0 bases from J, with 11 bases between. The CDR3 runs to 13 residues. Germline CDR1 is LNHDA and CDR2 is SQIVND (reference sequence). The CDR3 protein is CASRGYSGNTIYF. CDR3 sequence (DNA): TGTGCCTCGCGGGGCTACTCTGGAAACACCATATATTTT.

The rearrangement links TRBV7-9 to TRBJ2-3; TRBD1 agrees at 11 bases. J gave up 8 bases and V 7 bases, and 14 bases lay outside the gene matches. The CDR3 sequence is 16 residues long. Germline CDR1 SEHNR, CDR2 FQNEAQ (reference sequence). The CDR3 sequence: CASTEKSGQGVGTQYF. CDR3 in DNA: TGTGCCAGCACTGAAAAGTCGGGACAGGGGGTTGGTACGCAGTATTTT. The full variable domain, its missing parts supplied by reference TRBV7-9 and TRBJ2-3, is DTGVSQNPRHKITKRGQNVTFRCDPISEHNRLYWYRQTLGQGPEFLTYFQNEAQLEKSRLLSDRFSAERPKGSFSTLEIQRTEQGDSAMYLCASTEKSGQGVGTQYFGPGTRLTVL.

This rearrangement joins TRBV2 to TRBJ2-2; tentatively, D is TRBD2 (6 bases). Trimming stripped 6 bases from V and 7 bases from J, with 12 bases between. Per the germline V gene, CDR1 is SNHLY and CDR2 is FYNNEI. The length of the CDR3 is 13 residues. The CDR3 DNA follows: TGTGCCAGCAGCGAGACTAGGGGCGGGGAGCTGTTTTTT. Protein sequence: CASSETRGGELFF. The full variable domain, with the rest looked up from reference TRBV2 and TRBJ2-2, is EPEVTQTPSHQVTQMGQEVILRCVPISNHLYFYWYRQILGQKVEFLVSFYNNEISEKSEIFDDQFSVERPDGSNFTLKIRSTKLEDSAMYFCASSETRGGELFFGEGSRLTVL.

The gene calls are TRBV5-1 and TRBJ2-3, with TRBD2 matching 13 bases. This CDR3 comprises 16 residues. The V gene's germline CDR1 is SGHRS and CDR2 YFSETQ. V shed 4 bases and J 4 bases; nucleotides not matched to a gene: 6. CDR3 sequence reads: CASSPRTSGSADTQYF. The CDR3 DNA is TGCGCCAGCAGCCCCCGGACTAGCGGGAGCGCAGATACGCAGTATTTT.

As for this clone: The junction shows a germline mismatch at one end, possibly a read error. The V and J genes are TRBV5-4 and TRBJ2-3; 13 bases line up with TRBD2. This CDR3 has 17 residues. Germline-derived CDR1 and CDR2 are SGHNT and YYREEE (reference sequence). CDR3 sequence (DNA): TGTGCCGGCAGCACCGGACTAGCGGGAGTGGGTACAGATACGCAGTATTTT. Translating gives CAGSTGLAGVGTDTQYF.

This clone was counted a few times. The rearrangement joins TRBV10-3 to TRBJ1-1, with a possible D match to TRBD1 (5 bases). Trimming removed 3 bases at V and 7 bases at J, with 9 bases between. Germline V gene lookup returns CDR1 ENHRY and CDR2 SYGVKD. The CDR3 loop spans 12 amino acids. DNA for the CDR3: TGTGCCATCAGTGACAGGGTTGATGAAGCTTTCTTT. Translating gives CAISDRVDEAFF.

This chain links TRBV19 with TRBJ1-1; 10 nucleotides line up with TRBD1. Losses at the gene ends were 7 bases for V and 4 bases for J; bases not matched to a gene: 3. The V gene's germline CDR1 is LNHDA and CDR2 SQIVND (reference sequence). The CDR3 totals 13 residues. CDR3 DNA: TGTGCCAGTACCCGGGACAGGGGCACTGAAGCTTTCTTT. Translated: CASTRDRGTEAFF.

V and J are TRBV6-5 and TRBJ2-3; TRBD2 might be the D (7 bases). This CDR3 region has 14 residues. CDR1 MNHEY and CDR2 SVGAGI come from the germline V gene. V was clipped by 5 bases and J by 5 bases, with 14 bases between them. The CDR3 DNA follows: TGTGCCAGCAGTCCCCTTAGGGGGGGAGATACGCAGTATTTT. It specifies CASSPLRGGDTQYF.

The chain links TRBV9 to TRBJ2-3; D unresolved. Trimming shortened V by 4 bases and J by 5 bases, and 17 bases separated the two germline ends. CDR3 length: 15 amino acids. CDR1 and CDR2 (germline): SGDLS, YYNGEE. The CDR3 is CASSSTPSTGDTQYF. The CDR3 nucleotides are TGTGCCAGCAGCTCCACCCCCTCGACGGGAGATACGCAGTATTTT.

The rearrangement uses TRBV29-1 and TRBJ1-4; D is perhaps TRBD1 (5 bases). Germline values: CDR1 SQVTM, CDR2 ANQGSEA. This CDR3 is 12 amino acids long. The CDR3 DNA reads TGCAGGTCAGGACACGAGATCGAAAAACTGTTTTTT. It translates to CRSGHEIEKLFF.

The rearrangement links TRBV27 to TRBJ1-1; TRBD1 might be the D (6 bases). The CDR3 length is 14 residues. V was trimmed by 3 bases and J by 5 bases, leaving 13 bases between them. Germline loops: CDR1 MNHEY, CDR2 SMNVEV (reference sequence). In DNA form, the CDR3 reads TGTGCCAGCAGTTTTTTACAGGGAAGTACTGAAGCTTTCTTT. This encodes CASSFLQGSTEAFF.

Here the CDR3 DNA reads TGTGCCAGCAGTGCCCACAGAAACACTGAAGCTTTCTTT. This sequence encodes CASSAHRNTEAFF. The chain is built from TRBV2 and TRBJ1-1; D call uncertain. Trimming removed 4 bases from V and 2 bases from J, with 8 bases in between. The CDR3 is 13 amino acids. CDR1 is SNHLY, CDR2 FYNNEI, per germline.